This TCR beta chain was obtained from a study of a mutant IDH1 vaccine in newly diagnosed glioma. Regarding this clone: Its antigen is not known.

The method was immunoSEQ multiplex PCR; TCRdb's version includes in-frame clones alone and lacks a portion of them. The data contain some 46,000 clones, over 80% of them singletons. Germline V gene lookup returns CDR1 LNHDA and CDR2 SQIVND (reference sequence). Trimming removed 4 bases at V and 0 bases at J, with 3 bases between. The CDR3 length is 13 residues. This sample's time point: week 35, safety follow-up. Topical imiquimod accompanied each vaccine dose, which consisted of 300 ug of mutant IDH1 20-mer peptide. The starting material was PBMCs, obtained from a glioma patient whose treatment included an IDH1 peptide vaccine. J is TRBJ2-2 and V is TRBV19; the D is unclear. The clonotype was recovered from a man aged 50-59 years with glioma. CDR3 amino acids: CASSNPNTGELFF. CDR3 coding DNA: TGTGCCAGTAGTAACCCGAACACCGGGGAGCTGTTTTTT. Complete variable domain (other parts from reference TRBV19 and TRBJ2-2): DGGITQSPKYLFRKEGQNVTLSCEQNLNHDAMYWYRQDPGQGLRLIYYSQIVNDFQKGDIAEGYSVSREKKESFPLTVTSAQKNPTAFYLCASSNPNTGELFFGEGSRLTVL.